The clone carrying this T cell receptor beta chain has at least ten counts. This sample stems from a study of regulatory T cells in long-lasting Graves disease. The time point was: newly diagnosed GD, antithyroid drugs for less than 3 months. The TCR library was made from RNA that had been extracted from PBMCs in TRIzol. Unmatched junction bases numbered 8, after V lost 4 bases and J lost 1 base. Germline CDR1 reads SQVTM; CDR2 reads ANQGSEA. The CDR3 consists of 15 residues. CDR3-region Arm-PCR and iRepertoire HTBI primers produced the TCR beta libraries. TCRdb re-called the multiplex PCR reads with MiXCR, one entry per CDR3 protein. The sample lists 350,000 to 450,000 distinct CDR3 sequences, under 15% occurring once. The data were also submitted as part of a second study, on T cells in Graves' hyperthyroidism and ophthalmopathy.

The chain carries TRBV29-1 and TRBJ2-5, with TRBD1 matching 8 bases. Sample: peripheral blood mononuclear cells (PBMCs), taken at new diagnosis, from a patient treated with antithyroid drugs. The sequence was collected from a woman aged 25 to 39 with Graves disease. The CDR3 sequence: CSVGATGGFQETQYF. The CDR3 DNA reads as TGCAGCGTTGGGGCAACAGGGGGTTTCCAAGAGACCCAGTACTTC.